This is a list of T cell receptor beta chains from one sample in a study of cytomegalovirus exposure and HLA in healthy donors. Generated by immunoSEQ multiplex PCR, the TCRdb table keeps only in-frame clones and is missing some. Among about 180,000 clones listed, roughly four fifths were seen once. The material sequenced was PBMCs. The receptors here all came from a woman under 30 in good health and CMV-seropositive. The CDR3 runs from the conserved cysteine through the conserved F or W. Fields, in order: CDR3 DNA, CDR3 protein, D gene, V gene, clone size, J gene. D genes are given only for firm matches. The size entry is marked missing in some rows and otherwise reads once, few, many or a size class.

TGTGCCAGCCGCGAGGGGGCGCATGGCTACACCTTC CASREGAHGYTF TRBD1 TRBV2 . TRBJ1-2
TGCGCCAGCAGTGAATCAGGGGCTACTGAAGCTTTCTTT CASSESGATEAFF . TRBV10-1 . TRBJ1-1
TGTGCCAGCAGCAGGGGGCAAAGCAATCAGCCCCAGCATTTT CASSRGQSNQPQHF TRBD1 TRBV2 . TRBJ1-5
TGTGCCAGCGCTGCCCAGCGACAGCCTAATTCACCCCTCCACTTT CASAAQRQPNSPLHF . TRBV2 . TRBJ1-6
TGTGCCAGCAGCGGGGGACTAGCGGGGGCGATTCCCTACGAGCAGTACTTC CASSGGLAGAIPYEQYF TRBD2 TRBV7-9 . TRBJ2-7
TGTGCCATCAGTGAGTCAGTAGCGGGGGTTAACAATGAGCAGTTCTTC CAISESVAGVNNEQFF TRBD2 TRBV10-3 . TRBJ2-1
TGCGCCAGCAGCCCGGACAGGAATGCGCAGTATTTT CASSPDRNAQYF TRBD1 TRBV5-1 . TRBJ2-3
TGTGCCAGCAGCGTACTACTAGCGGGGGATGGTGAGCAGTTCTTC CASSVLLAGDGEQFF TRBD2 TRBV9 . TRBJ2-1
TGCGCCAGCAGCTTGGCCCCCTCGGTACCCTACGAGCAGTACTTC CASSLAPSVPYEQYF . TRBV5-1 . TRBJ2-7
TGTGCCATCAGTGTTTCGGGACAGGGGGATATGTATGGCTACACCTTC CAISVSGQGDMYGYTF TRBD1 TRBV10-3 once TRBJ1-2
TGTGCCAGCAGTGAACTCAGCGGGGGCTCCTACAATGAGCAGTTCTTC CASSELSGGSYNEQFF TRBD2 TRBV6-1 . TRBJ2-1
TGTGCCAGCAGCATGCTCGGCTATGGCTACACCTTC CASSMLGYGYTF . TRBV6-5 . TRBJ1-2
TGTGCCAGCAGCGTAGGGCCGATACCCCAAGAGACCCAGTACTTC CASSVGPIPQETQYF . TRBV9 . TRBJ2-5
TGTGCCAGCAGCCCGACCAGGGACAGCGGCTACACCTTC CASSPTRDSGYTF TRBD1 TRBV9 . TRBJ1-2
TGTGCCAGCGGACGGAACTTGGGATTTAGCGGGGGGGGGCAAGAGACCCAGTACTTC CASGRNLGFSGGGQETQYF TRBD2 TRBV2 . TRBJ2-5
TGCAGCGTTGGGATACGGGGGGGAGACAATGAGCAGTTCTTC CSVGIRGGDNEQFF TRBD2 TRBV29-1 . TRBJ2-1
TGTGCCAGCAGTTACTCGCCCGGGAACAATCAGCCCCAGCATTTT CASSYSPGNNQPQHF . TRBV6-5 . TRBJ1-5
TGTGCCAGCAGCTTGGACAGGGGTGGGACTGAAGCTTTCTTT CASSLDRGGTEAFF TRBD1 TRBV5-4 . TRBJ1-1
TGTGCCAGCAGTTACTCAGGGGGAAAGCCCTATGGCTACACCTTC CASSYSGGKPYGYTF . TRBV6-5 . TRBJ1-2
TGTGCCAGCAGCTTTGGGCCCATCAACTATGGCTACACCTTC CASSFGPINYGYTF . TRBV5-6 . TRBJ1-2
TGTGCCAGCAGTTCCGTACAGGAATCCGGGGAGCTGTTTTTT CASSSVQESGELFF . TRBV27 once TRBJ2-2
TGTGCCACCAGCAGAGTTTTGGGGACTATAGCCAAAAACATTCAGTACTTC CATSRVLGTIAKNIQYF TRBD2 TRBV15 . TRBJ2-4
TGTGCCAGCAGCCCAACAGGGGGCACTGAAGCTTTCTTT CASSPTGGTEAFF TRBD1 TRBV2 few TRBJ1-1
TGCGCCAGCAGCCCTATCGGGACAGGGCCTGGATTAGAGTACAATGAGCAGTTCTTC CASSPIGTGPGLEYNEQFF TRBD1 TRBV5-1 . TRBJ2-1
TGTGCCAGCAGTGAATCCGACAGGAATACTAATGAAAAACTGTTTTTT CASSESDRNTNEKLFF . TRBV6-1 . TRBJ1-4
TGTGCCAGCAGCACCACAGGGTGGGGCGGGTACAATGAGCAGTTCTTC CASSTTGWGGYNEQFF . TRBV5-4 . TRBJ2-1
TGTTCCAGCAGCCCAAGCGGGGCAACGTACAATGAGCAGTTCTTC CSSSPSGATYNEQFF TRBD2 TRBV7-9 . TRBJ2-1
TGTGCCAGCTCACCGGGGCCAGGGCGCGACGGTGGGAACACTGAAGCTTTCTTT CASSPGPGRDGGNTEAFF . TRBV18 . TRBJ1-1
TGTGCCAGCAGCCTCGTAGCGGGGGTCTCCTACGAGCAGTACTTC CASSLVAGVSYEQYF TRBD2 TRBV5-6 . TRBJ2-7
TGTGCCAGCAGCTACTCGACATCTCCACCCCTCCACTTT CASSYSTSPPLHF . TRBV5-4 . TRBJ1-6
TGTGCCAGCAGTTTATACGGGTTCACAGATACGCAGTATTTT CASSLYGFTDTQYF . TRBV27 . TRBJ2-3
TGTGCCAGCAGCGTAGGGGGGGGGCTCTCTGAAGCTTTCTTT CASSVGGGLSEAFF . TRBV9 . TRBJ1-1
TGTGCCAGCAGCTTCCGTACGAACACCGGGGAGCTGTTTTTT CASSFRTNTGELFF . TRBV7-3 few TRBJ2-2
TGTGCCAGCAGTCTTAGACAGGGTGGGAACGAGCAGTACTTC CASSLRQGGNEQYF TRBD1 TRBV28 once TRBJ2-7
TGTGCCAGCAGCCTCGGGGACAGTTTCCACGAGCAGTACTTC CASSLGDSFHEQYF TRBD1 TRBV5-6 . TRBJ2-7
TGTGCCAGCAGCAACGGGACAGGGTGGGAGCAGTACTTC CASSNGTGWEQYF . TRBV21-1 few TRBJ2-7
TGTGCCAGCACCGATGCGGTCTCTGGGGCCAACGTCCTGACTTTC CASTDAVSGANVLTF . TRBV27 . TRBJ2-6
TGTGCCAGCAGCTTCGGGACTCTCGAAAAACTGTTTTTT CASSFGTLEKLFF . TRBV7-8 . TRBJ1-4
TGTGCCAGCACCCATTCGGGACTAGCGGGGTCCGCAGAGACCCAGTACTTC CASTHSGLAGSAETQYF TRBD2 TRBV9 . TRBJ2-5
TGTGCCTGGAGGAAGGGACAGGGAGTAATGTATAATTCACCCCTCCACTTT CAWRKGQGVMYNSPLHF TRBD1 TRBV30 . TRBJ1-6
TGTGCCAGCAGCTCAGGACAGGGGGCTGAAGCTTTCTTT CASSSGQGAEAFF TRBD1 TRBV11-2 . TRBJ1-1
TGCAGCGTTGCCGGTGTATCGAACACCGGGGAGCTGTTTTTT CSVAGVSNTGELFF . TRBV29-1 . TRBJ2-2
TGTGCCAGCAGCTTAGCCGGGACAGCCAAATACGAGCAGTACTTC CASSLAGTAKYEQYF TRBD1 TRBV13 . TRBJ2-7
TGTGCCAGCAGCATACCCGGGACAGTTTCCTATAATTCACCCCTCCACTTT CASSIPGTVSYNSPLHF TRBD1 TRBV7-8 . TRBJ1-6
TGTGCCAGCAGCCCCACCCGGGGGACAGATACGCAGTATTTT CASSPTRGTDTQYF . TRBV11-3 . TRBJ2-3
TGCAGCGTTCTTCTAGCGGGGGGGTTGTTCTACGAGCAGTACTTC CSVLLAGGLFYEQYF TRBD2 TRBV29-1 . TRBJ2-7
TGTGCCAGCAGTTGGGGTGGGGGGAGCTCTGGGGCCAACGTCCTGACTTTC CASSWGGGSSGANVLTF . TRBV27 . TRBJ2-6
TGTGCCAGCAGCGTAGGGGGGGGAGGCTATGGCTACACCTTC CASSVGGGGYGYTF . TRBV9 . TRBJ1-2
TGTGCCAGCAGCCCAAAGACTAGCTCGGGGTTTGAGCAGTTCTTC CASSPKTSSGFEQFF TRBD2 TRBV7-8 . TRBJ2-1
TGTGCCAGCAGTTACTCGAGCGCGGGCCAGCCCCAGCATTTT CASSYSSAGQPQHF . TRBV6-5 . TRBJ1-5